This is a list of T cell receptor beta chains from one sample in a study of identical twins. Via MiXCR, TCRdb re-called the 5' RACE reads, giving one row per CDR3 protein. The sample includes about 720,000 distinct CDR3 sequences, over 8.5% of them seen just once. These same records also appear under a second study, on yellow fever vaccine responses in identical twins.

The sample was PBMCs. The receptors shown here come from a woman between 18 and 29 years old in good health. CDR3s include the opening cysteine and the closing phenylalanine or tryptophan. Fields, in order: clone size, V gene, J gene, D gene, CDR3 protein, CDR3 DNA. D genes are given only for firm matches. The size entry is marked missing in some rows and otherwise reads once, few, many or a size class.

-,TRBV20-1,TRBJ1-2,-,CSAQTSNYGYTF,TGCAGTGCTCAGACATCCAACTATGGCTACACCTTC
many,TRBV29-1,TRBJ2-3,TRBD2,CSVTSGSDTQYF,TGCAGCGTGACTAGCGGGAGTGATACGCAGTATTTT
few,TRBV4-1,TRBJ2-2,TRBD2,CASSQERGLVGPGELFF,TGCGCCAGCAGCCAAGAACGGGGACTAGTTGGTCCCGGGGAGCTGTTTTTT
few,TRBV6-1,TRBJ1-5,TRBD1,CASSGQGGTNQPQHF,TGTGCCAGCAGTGGACAGGGGGGGACGAATCAGCCCCAGCATTTT
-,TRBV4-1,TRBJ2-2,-,CASSQAQKRSGGELFF,TGCGCCAGCAGCCAAGCCCAAAAGAGGTCGGGCGGGGAGCTGTTTTTT
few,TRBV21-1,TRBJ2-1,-,CASSFRQPKKFF,TGTGCCAGCAGTTTTCGGCAGCCCAAAAAGTTCTTC
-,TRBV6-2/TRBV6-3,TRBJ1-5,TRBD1,CASSPHRDRGQSGNQPQHF,TGTGCCAGCAGTCCCCACCGGGACAGGGGGCAATCGGGCAATCAGCCCCAGCATTTT
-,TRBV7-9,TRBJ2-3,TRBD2,CASSSLAGGRIDTQYF,TGTGCCAGCAGCTCTTTAGCGGGAGGGCGTATAGATACGCAGTATTTT
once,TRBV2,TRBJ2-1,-,CTSSSPLTGLSSYNEQFF,TGTACCAGCAGTTCACCGTTGACAGGATTGAGCTCCTACAATGAGCAGTTCTTC
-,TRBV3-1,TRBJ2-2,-,CASSQVRFFLNTGELFF,TGTGCCAGCAGCCAAGTGAGGTTCTTTCTGAACACCGGGGAGCTGTTTTTT
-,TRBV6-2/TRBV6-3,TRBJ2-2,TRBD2,CASSAGRHTGELFF,TGTGCCAGCAGCGCCGGGAGGCACACCGGGGAGCTGTTTTTT
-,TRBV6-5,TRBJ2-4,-,CASSSRPGIAKNIQYF,TGTGCCAGCAGTTCCAGACCCGGTATAGCCAAAAACATTCAGTACTTC
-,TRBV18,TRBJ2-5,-,CASSPLRTAQETQYF,TGTGCCAGCTCACCACTCCGGACAGCTCAAGAGACCCAGTACTTC
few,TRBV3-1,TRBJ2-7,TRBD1,CVSSQEGTVQYF,TGTGTCAGCAGCCAAGAGGGGACAGTACAGTACTTC
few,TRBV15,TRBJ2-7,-,CATSRDGESYEQYF,TGTGCCACCAGCAGAGATGGGGAGTCCTACGAGCAGTACTTC
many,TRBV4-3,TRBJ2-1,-,CASSQDDRGGLIYNEQFF,TGCGCCAGCAGCCAAGATGATCGTGGGGGTCTAATTTACAATGAGCAGTTCTTC
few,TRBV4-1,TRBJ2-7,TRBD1,CASSQASSGTGSYEQYF,TGCGCCAGCAGCCAAGCCTCTTCCGGGACAGGCTCCTACGAGCAGTACTTC
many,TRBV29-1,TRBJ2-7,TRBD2,CSVLAGVSSYEQYF,TGCAGCGTTTTAGCGGGGGTAAGCTCCTACGAGCAGTACTTC
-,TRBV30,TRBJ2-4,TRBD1,CAWGIGTAWENIQYF,TGTGCCTGGGGTATTGGGACAGCTTGGGAGAACATTCAGTACTTC
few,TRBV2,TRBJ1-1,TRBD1,CASLQGAAEAFF,TGTGCCAGCTTACAGGGGGCCGCTGAAGCTTTCTTT
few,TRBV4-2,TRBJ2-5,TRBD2,CASSQGASGIRETQYF,TGTGCCAGCAGCCAGGGGGCTAGCGGGATTCGGGAGACCCAGTACTTC
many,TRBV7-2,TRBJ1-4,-,CASSLAGGIGEKLFF,TGTGCCAGCAGCTTAGCGGGGGGAATCGGTGAAAAACTGTTTTTT
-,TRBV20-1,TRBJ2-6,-,CSAIRVTGANVLTF,TGCAGTGCTATCAGGGTGACTGGGGCCAACGTCCTGACTTTC
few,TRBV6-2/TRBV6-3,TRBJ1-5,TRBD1,CASSWDRVHDQPQHF,TGTGCCAGCAGTTGGGACAGGGTGCACGATCAGCCCCAGCATTTT
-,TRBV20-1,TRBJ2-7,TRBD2,CSAPPTSSNGEQYF,TGCAGTGCCCCACCGACTAGCAGCAACGGGGAGCAGTACTTC
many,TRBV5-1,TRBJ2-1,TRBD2,CASSPGLADEQFF,TGCGCCAGCAGCCCGGGACTAGCCGATGAGCAGTTCTTC
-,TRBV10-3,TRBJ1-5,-,CAISESLGQPQHF,TGTGCCATCAGTGAGTCGTTGGGTCAGCCCCAGCATTTT
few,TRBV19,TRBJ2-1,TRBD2,CATRLAGHNEQFF,TGTGCCACTCGACTAGCGGGCCACAATGAGCAGTTCTTC
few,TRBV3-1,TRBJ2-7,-,CASSQARTSHEQYF,TGTGCCAGCAGCCAAGCTCGGACCTCTCACGAGCAGTACTTC
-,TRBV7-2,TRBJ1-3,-,CASSLYSFGRGKVENTIYF,TGTGCCAGCAGCTTATACTCTTTTGGTCGGGGGAAGGTGGAAAACACCATATATTTT
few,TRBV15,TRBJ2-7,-,CATSREGRGSSPLIYEQYF,TGTGCCACCAGCAGAGAAGGTCGGGGGTCGAGTCCCCTAATCTACGAGCAGTACTTC
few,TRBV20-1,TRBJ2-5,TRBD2,CSALSGIETQYF,TGCAGTGCCCTTAGCGGGATAGAGACCCAGTACTTC
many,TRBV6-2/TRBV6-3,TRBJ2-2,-,CASIRRWNTGELFF,TGTGCCAGCATTCGAAGGTGGAACACCGGGGAGCTGTTTTTT
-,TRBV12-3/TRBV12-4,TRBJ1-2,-,CASSLRADLFYTF,TGTGCCAGCAGTTTACGAGCCGACCTCTTCTACACCTTC
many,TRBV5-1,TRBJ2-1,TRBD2,CASSFTSGTYNEQFF,TGCGCCAGCAGCTTCACCAGCGGGACCTACAATGAGCAGTTCTTC
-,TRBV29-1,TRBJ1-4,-,CSVVDWIREKLFF,TGCAGCGTTGTTGATTGGATCCGTGAAAAACTGTTTTTT
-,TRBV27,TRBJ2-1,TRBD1,CASSGQGENNEQFF,TGTGCCAGCAGTGGACAGGGGGAAAACAATGAGCAGTTCTTC
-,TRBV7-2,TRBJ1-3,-,CASSSGLNSGNTIYF,TGTGCCAGCAGCTCCGGTTTAAACTCTGGAAACACCATATATTTT
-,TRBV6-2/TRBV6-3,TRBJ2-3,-,CASSIRQPDTRTDTQYF,TGTGCCAGCAGTATCAGACAGCCCGACACACGCACAGATACGCAGTATTTT
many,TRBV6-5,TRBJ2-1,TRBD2,CASSYSGGDYNEQFF,TGTGCCAGCAGTTACTCGGGGGGGGACTACAATGAGCAGTTCTTC
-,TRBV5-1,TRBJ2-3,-,CASSFGGGRAEADTQYF,TGCGCCAGCAGCTTTGGGGGAGGACGGGCAGAAGCGGATACGCAGTATTTT
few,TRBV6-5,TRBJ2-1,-,CASSYSRPGYNEQFF,TGTGCCAGCAGTTACTCTCGGCCGGGCTACAATGAGCAGTTCTTC
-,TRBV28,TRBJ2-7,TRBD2,CASSLRGGGAYEQYF,TGTGCCAGCAGTTTACGCGGCGGGGGGGCCTACGAGCAGTACTTC
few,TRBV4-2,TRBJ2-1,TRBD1,CASSPTGQGADNEQFF,TGTGCCAGCAGCCCCACTGGACAGGGGGCTGACAATGAGCAGTTCTTC
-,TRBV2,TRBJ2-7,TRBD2,CASSEALLLGTSRTYEQYF,TGTGCCAGCAGTGAAGCGCTTCTCTTAGGGACTAGCCGAACCTACGAGCAGTACTTC
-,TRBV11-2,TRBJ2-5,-,CASSFRQGLLETQYF,TGTGCCAGCAGCTTTCGGCAGGGGTTGCTGGAGACCCAGTACTTC
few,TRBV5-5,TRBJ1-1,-,CASSLLHRVSEAFF,TGTGCCAGCAGCTTGCTTCACAGGGTTTCTGAAGCTTTCTTT
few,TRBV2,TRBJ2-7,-,CASSEVEGYEQYF,TGTGCCAGCAGTGAAGTAGAAGGGTACGAGCAGTACTTC
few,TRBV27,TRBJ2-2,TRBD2,CASSFWGEGPTGELFF,TGTGCCAGCAGTTTCTGGGGGGAGGGCCCCACCGGGGAGCTGTTTTTT
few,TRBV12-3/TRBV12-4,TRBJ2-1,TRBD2,CASSSTSDYNEQFF,TGTGCCAGCAGTTCGACTAGCGACTACAATGAGCAGTTCTTC
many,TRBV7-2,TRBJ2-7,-,CASSYIASSGTYEQYF,TGTGCCAGCAGCTACATAGCCTCGTCGGGTACCTACGAGCAGTACTTC
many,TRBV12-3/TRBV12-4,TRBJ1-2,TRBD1,CASSRSGQGSYGYTF,TGTGCCAGCAGCCGAAGCGGACAGGGGAGCTATGGCTACACCTTC
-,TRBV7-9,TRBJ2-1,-,CASSYLYSNEQFF,TGTGCCAGCAGCTATTTATATTCCAATGAGCAGTTCTTC
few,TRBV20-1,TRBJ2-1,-,CSARRTGRSYNEQFF,TGCAGTGCTCGGAGAACCGGGCGCTCCTACAATGAGCAGTTCTTC
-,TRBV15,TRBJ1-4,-,CATSYAAAGEKLFF,TGTGCCACCAGCTACGCAGCCGCGGGAGAAAAACTGTTTTTT